The subject of this entry is one TCR beta chain. Its antigen is currently not known. No much larger clonotype is one base removed from it; base qualities were not supplied. The collaborating institutions used their own protocols to collect whole blood in K2EDTA tubes. For TCRbeta analysis, collaborators shipped samples in one of three forms: frozen whole blood, isolated PBMCs, or DNA extracted from either of those sample types. This sample is drawn from a study of blood T cell repertoires in COVID-19 (dated by TCRdb to 2018 to 2020). Turning to the overall study: Samples covering the acute and convalescent phases of COVID-19 were provided by collaborators in the United States, Italy and Spain. A freely available public database, intended as a resource for researchers studying the immune response to SARS-CoV-2, is where the repertoires were released. The samples were drawn from the first 160 participants of the ongoing ImmuneRACE study and from 950 to 1,500 subjects provided by 6 global collaborators. Where available, HLA class I and class II types were obtained from metadata supplied by the sample provider rather than from assay-based typing. Deeply sampled blood TCRbeta repertoires from subjects exposed to, actively infected with, or recovered from COVID-19 were included in the dataset. Sample metadata almost always included a de-identified subject ID, COVID-19 status, age in years and sex. The material from the prospective study consisted of cDNA or gDNA derived from T cells, B-cell-depleted T cells, or PBMCs.

The immunoSEQ Assay, a bias-controlled multiplex PCR, was used to amplify TCRbeta CDR3 regions from genomic DNA. Under the source paper's analysis protocol: Nucleated cell counts per sample were estimated from amplification of reference gene primers within the assay. Sequence reads were collapsed and filtered to measure the absolute abundance of every unique TCRbeta CDR3 rearrangement. For each sample, productive Simpson clonality was calculated as the square root of Simpson's diversity index over productive rearrangements. This is the immuneACCESS table as TCRdb keeps it, with only in-frame sequences that have V and J called. A part of the clones is gone; compared with another copy, unresolved V genes explain less than half, and the rest is unexplained. V, J and clone size are taken as reported in that table, and D and trimming were inferred from the DNA itself. In this sample the table shows under 70,000 clones, roughly 84% of which occur a single time. The ten largest make up approximately 11% of the sample.

Results and caveats for the whole study, not just this receptor: How much clinical and demographic metadata was included differed by source and by participant, and the metadata was provided uncurated.

The origin of this receptor is a woman aged 18-29 years with acute or convalescent COVID-19. What was sequenced was peripheral blood.

At the DNA level, the sequence is TGTGCCAGCAGCTTGACAGGGAGACAAGAGACCCAGTACTTC. Its amino acids are CASSLTGRQETQYF. Recombination joined TRBV7-8 with TRBJ2-5; TRBD1 lines up with 7 middle nucleotides. The V end gives up 3 bases and the J end 2 bases, leaving 3 bases in the junction not matched to a gene. The CDR3 holds 14 amino acids from the cysteine to the phenylalanine. Only CDR3 DNA is held: 42 bases, read in frame from base 1. The germline V gene provides CDR1 SGHVS and CDR2 FQNEAQ.